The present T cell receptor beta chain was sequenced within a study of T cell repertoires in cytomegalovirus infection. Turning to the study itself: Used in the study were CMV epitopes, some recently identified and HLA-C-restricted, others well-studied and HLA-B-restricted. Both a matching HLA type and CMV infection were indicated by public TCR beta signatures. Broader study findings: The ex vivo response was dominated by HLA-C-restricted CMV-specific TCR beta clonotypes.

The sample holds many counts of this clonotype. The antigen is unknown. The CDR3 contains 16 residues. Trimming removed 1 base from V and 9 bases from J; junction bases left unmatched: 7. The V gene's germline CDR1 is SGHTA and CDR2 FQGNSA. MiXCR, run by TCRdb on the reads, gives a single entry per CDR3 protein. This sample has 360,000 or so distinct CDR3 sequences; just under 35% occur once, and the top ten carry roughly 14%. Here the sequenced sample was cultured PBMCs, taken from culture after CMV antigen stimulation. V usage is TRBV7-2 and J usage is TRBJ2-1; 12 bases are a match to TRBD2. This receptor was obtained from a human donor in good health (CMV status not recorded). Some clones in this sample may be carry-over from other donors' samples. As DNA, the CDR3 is TGTGCCAGCAGCTTAGTTCGGCTAGCGGGAGGGAGTGAGCAGTTCTTC. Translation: CASSLVRLAGGSEQFF.